Presented here are 4 T cell receptor beta chains from one specimen sequenced in a study of CD8+ T cells in alopecia areata. As to treatment: oral pan-JAK inhibitor, 5-10 mg twice daily. The sequencing template was cDNA reverse transcribed from extracted RNA. TCRdb's copy holds only in-frame clones and misses some; the assay was immunoSEQ multiplex PCR. Among 120,000 or so clones, over 60% were seen once, and the ten largest hold 4.5% to 6%. The specimen comprised CD4+ T cells sorted from blood, sampled at week 4, from a patient treated with tofacitinib. The receptors were sampled from a human donor with alopecia areata.

Note on this clone: One end of the junction varies from germline; a read error may be responsible. The V and J genes are TRBV30 and TRBJ2-3, with D possibly matching TRBD1 (5 bases). This CDR3 region has 11 residues. CDR1 and CDR2 from the germline V gene are GTSNPN and SVGIG (reference sequence). CDR3 DNA: TGTGCCTGGAGTTCGACAGCTACGCAGTATTTT. This gives the protein CAWSSTATQYF.

The CDR3 spells CATLKGSTLHF. In nucleotides, the CDR3 is TGTGCCACCCTGAAGGGCAGTACCCTCCACTTT. The chain combines TRBV19 with TRBJ1-6, with D unresolved. The V gene's germline CDR1 is LNHDA and CDR2 SQIVND (reference sequence). The CDR3 is made up of 11 amino acids. The germline V and J ends were trimmed by 10 bases and 14 bases, with 15 bases remaining between them.

This CDR3 is CASSQESRAGNTIYF. CDR3 in DNA: TGCGCCAGCAGCCAAGAATCCAGGGCTGGAAACACCATATATTTT. The chain links TRBV4-1 to TRBJ1-3; weak D call: TRBD1 (5 bases). Trimming cost V 0 bases and J 2 bases, with 8 bases left between them. Germline V gene lookup returns CDR1 MGHRA and CDR2 YSYEKL. The CDR3 covers 15 residues.

This clone was found many times. The genes are TRBV11-2 and TRBJ2-4; D is tentatively TRBD1 or TRBD2 (6 bases each). Trimming stripped 1 base from V and 5 bases from J, with 9 bases between. CDR1 and CDR2 (germline): SGHAT, FQNNGV. The CDR3 totals 14 residues. The CDR3 coding sequence is TGTGCCAGCAGCTTAGCTGGGGGGCAAAACATTCAGTACTTC. Its translation is CASSLAGGQNIQYF.